The 32 T cell receptor beta chains reported below all come from one sample, sequenced in a study of persistence of HIV-infected CD4 T cells. Stimulation used 9 to 10 ug/mL lysate from CMV-infected fibroblasts. Memory cells lacking CD40L and CD69 with high CD45RO were sorted. The libraries were made with immunoSEQ version 4 in survey mode. TCRdb's table, derived via immunoSEQ multiplex PCR, lists solely in-frame clones and lacks some. The repertoire holds approximately 26,000 clones, approximately 80% seen once, with around 0.81% in the top ten. These receptors' targets are unknown. The sample was CD4+ T cells sorted from PBMCs after 18-hour stimulation, taken from a patient who received antiretroviral therapy. These receptors came from an adult woman with HIV who was CMV-seropositive.

This chain links TRBV7-3 with TRBJ2-1; 8 nucleotides align to TRBD2. CDR1 SGHTA and CDR2 FQGTGA come from the germline V gene. J was trimmed by 0 bases and V by 4 bases; bases with no gene match: 5. The CDR3 runs 16 residues. This chain's CDR3 is CASSSLAGGSYNEQFF. CDR3 DNA sequence: TGTGCCAGCAGCTCCCTAGCGGGTGGCTCCTACAATGAGCAGTTCTTC.

V and J are TRBV30 and TRBJ1-1; tentatively, D is TRBD1 (5 bases). Per the germline V gene, CDR1 is GTSNPN and CDR2 is SVGIG (reference sequence). The CDR3 is 16 residues long. V was pared by 2 bases and J by 4 bases, with 20 bases between. The CDR3 nucleotides are TGTGCCTGGAGTAGTTGGGGTAGCCGAGGGACCACTGAAGCTTTCTTT. Protein sequence: CAWSSWGSRGTTEAFF.

The chain is built from TRBV5-1 and TRBJ2-2, with 8 bases matching TRBD1. Per the germline V gene, CDR1 is SGHRS and CDR2 is YFSETQ. The CDR3 is 16 residues long. With V trimmed by 0 bases and J by 1 base, 2 bases remained unmatched. CDR3 amino acids: CASSLAGQGNTGELFF. DNA for the CDR3: TGCGCCAGCAGCTTGGCTGGACAGGGGAACACCGGGGAGCTGTTTTTT.

This clone occurred once. The chain is built from TRBV24-1 and TRBJ1-2; perhaps TRBD1 as D (5 bases). The CDR3 is 15 residues long. CDR1 and CDR2 from the germline V gene are KGHDR and SFDVKD. V gave up 9 bases and J gave up 2 bases, with 18 bases separating them. CDR3 DNA: TGTGCCACCCCCGGTCCGGGGCAGACAAACTATGGCTACACCTTC. Its translation: CATPGPGQTNYGYTF.

The chain joins TRBV24-1 to TRBJ1-2; unclear D gene. Germline assignment: CDR1 KGHDR and CDR2 SFDVKD. The CDR3 is 13 amino acids. Trimming shortened V by 3 bases and J by 2 bases, and 6 bases separated the two germline ends. This CDR3 is CATSDNINYGYTF. DNA for the CDR3: TGTGCCACCAGTGATAATATAAACTATGGCTACACCTTC.

In its sample, this clone was seen once. The rearrangement links TRBV5-4 to TRBJ1-1; D ambiguous. Trimming shortened V by 2 bases and J by 1 base, and 12 bases separated the two germline ends. Germline CDR1 SGHNT, CDR2 YYREEE (reference sequence). The CDR3 runs to 15 residues. The chain's CDR3 is CASSFGGTANTEAFF. For the CDR3, the DNA is TGTGCCAGCAGCTTCGGAGGCACGGCGAACACTGAAGCTTTCTTT.

This clone came up once. The chain couples TRBV19 to TRBJ1-1; a weak D match, TRBD1 (5 bases). V lost 8 bases and J lost 4, with 14 bases in between. CDR3 length: 13 residues. Germline CDR1 reads LNHDA; CDR2 reads SQIVND (reference sequence). CDR3 residues: CASSAGRGTEAFF. The CDR3 nucleotides are TGTGCCAGTTCTGCCGGGAGGGGCACTGAAGCTTTCTTT.

This chain uses TRBV19 with TRBJ1-1; D may be TRBD1 (6 bases). This CDR3 region has 15 residues. Germline V gives CDR1 LNHDA, CDR2 SQIVND (reference sequence). Trimming took off 4 bases at V and 2 bases at J, with 14 bases between the two ends. Here the CDR3 DNA reads TGTGCCAGTAGTACCTCCGGACAGATCAACACTGAAGCTTTCTTT. Its protein is CASSTSGQINTEAFF. The complete variable domain, with remaining parts taken from reference TRBV19 and TRBJ1-1, reads DGGITQSPKYLFRKEGQNVTLSCEQNLNHDAMYWYRQDPGQGLRLIYYSQIVNDFQKGDIAEGYSVSREKKESFPLTVTSAQKNPTAFYLCASSTSGQINTEAFFGQGTRLTVV.

The rearrangement joins TRBV5-1 to TRBJ2-1, with D hard to call. V gave up 4 bases and J gave up 5 bases, with 13 bases separating them. The CDR3 spans 14 residues. Germline V gene data show CDR1 as SGHRS and CDR2 as YFSETQ. CDR3: CASSLLRTDNEQFF. The DNA for the CDR3 is TGCGCCAGCAGCCTACTAAGGACGGACAATGAGCAGTTCTTC.

This chain uses TRBV6-6 with TRBJ2-1, with 8 bases matching TRBD2. The CDR3 sequence is 12 residues long. The germline V gene encodes CDR1 MNHNY and CDR2 SVGAGI (reference sequence). J was trimmed by 14 bases and V by 0 bases; bases with no gene match: 3. CDR3: CASSYSPGGEFF. The CDR3 DNA sequence: TGTGCCAGCAGTTACTCTCCCGGGGGGGAGTTCTTC.

The chain employs TRBV30 and TRBJ1-1, with 8 positions matching TRBD1. V was pared by 1 base and J by 0 bases, with 16 bases of the junction left unmatched. In germline, CDR1 is GTSNPN, CDR2 SVGIG (reference sequence). This CDR3 spans 19 amino acids. The CDR3: CAWSAILGQGGPLNTEAFF. The CDR3 bases are TGTGCCTGGAGTGCTATACTCGGACAGGGTGGACCTCTGAACACTGAAGCTTTCTTT.

The CDR3 sequence: CASTLGASGYTF. CDR3 in DNA: TGTGCCAGCACCCTGGGGGCCAGCGGCTACACCTTC. The V gene is TRBV27, the J gene TRBJ1-2, with a tentative D call TRBD1 (6 bases). This CDR3 region has 12 residues. The V and J ends lost 7 bases and 8 bases respectively, with 14 bases between them. Per the germline V gene, CDR1 is MNHEY and CDR2 is SMNVEV (reference sequence).

This clone came up a few times. The chain uses TRBV7-2 and TRBJ1-5; D not resolved. There are 15 residues in the CDR3. Germline loops: CDR1 SGHTA, CDR2 FQGNSA. Trimming left V 5 bases short and J 0 bases short, with 11 bases between. CDR3 region: CASSPEGLSNQPQHF. CDR3 in DNA: TGTGCCAGCAGCCCCGAGGGCCTTAGCAATCAGCCCCAGCATTTT.

The chain carries TRBV6-2 or TRBV6-3 and TRBJ2-6; TRBD1 matches 10 bases. Germline V gene sequence: CDR1 MNHEY, CDR2 SVGEGT. CDR3 size: 17 residues. V trimming: 6 bases; J trimming: 1 base; junction bases outside the gene matches: 6. The CDR3 bases are TGTGCCAGCAGCCCTCGGGACAGGGGATCTGGGGCCAACGTCCTGACTTTC. It yields the protein CASSPRDRGSGANVLTF.

For this clone: One end of the junction does not line up with germline, which may come from a read error. The chain couples TRBV4-1 to TRBJ1-1, with 12 bases aligning to TRBD1. The CDR3 is made up of 17 amino acids. From germline, CDR1 is MGHRA and CDR2 YSYEKL. The CDR3: CASRQAGTGGLNTEAFF. The CDR3 region has the DNA TGCGCCAGCAGGCAAGCCGGGACAGGGGGCTTGAACACTGAAGCTTTCTTT.

The chain uses TRBV6-5 and TRBJ1-3; D remains ambiguous. Germline CDR1 and CDR2: MNHEY and SVGAGI. The CDR3 is 15 amino acids. Trimming pared 0 bases from V and 11 bases from J, leaving 17 bases between. The CDR3 loop is CASSYSAAKRWSIYF. In DNA form, the CDR3 reads TGTGCCAGCAGTTACTCGGCAGCCAAACGATGGTCCATATATTTT.

The chain couples TRBV5-1 to TRBJ1-6, with D uncertain. The V gene's germline CDR1 is SGHRS and CDR2 YFSETQ. CDR3 size: 13 residues. Trimming left V 0 bases short and J 6 bases short, with 4 bases between. CDR3 amino acids: CASSLEGNSPLHF. DNA of the CDR3: TGCGCCAGCAGCTTGGAGGGTAATTCACCCCTCCACTTT.

CDR3 coding DNA: TGTGCCAGCAGTCCCGGTCGGGGCCTAGCCAAAAACATTCAGTACTTC. It yields the protein CASSPGRGLAKNIQYF. The chain joins TRBV28 to TRBJ2-4; either TRBD1 or TRBD2 may supply D (5 bases each). This CDR3 has 16 residues. V was pared by 5 bases and J by 0 bases, with 14 bases between. Germline V lookup: CDR1 MDHEN, CDR2 SYDVKM.

This clone was seen only a few times. The J gene is TRBJ1-4, the V gene TRBV5-1; maybe TRBD1 (6 bases). V was shortened by 3 bases and J by 3 bases, with 12 bases between the two germline ends. CDR3 length: 15 residues. The V gene's germline CDR1 is SGHRS and CDR2 YFSETQ. CDR3 sequence: CASSSQTGPNEKLFF. The CDR3 coding sequence is TGCGCCAGCAGCTCGCAGACAGGCCCTAATGAAAAACTGTTTTTT.

This chain connects TRBV6-2 or TRBV6-3 to TRBJ2-7, with TRBD2 matching 7 bases. Germline loops: CDR1 MNHEY, CDR2 SVGEGT. This CDR3 is 12 amino acids long. With V trimmed by 4 bases and J by 6 bases, 3 bases remained unmatched. The CDR3 DNA is TGTGCCAGCAGTTCGCGGGGGTTCGAGCAGTACTTC. This encodes CASSSRGFEQYF.

The chain carries TRBV6-5 and TRBJ1-5; D not resolved. This CDR3 region has 13 residues. The germline V gene has CDR1 MNHEY and CDR2 SVGAGI. V lost 7 bases and J lost 3, with 10 bases in between. CDR3 amino acids: CASKAVNNQPQHF. CDR3 nucleotide sequence: TGTGCCAGCAAAGCAGTGAACAATCAGCCCCAGCATTTT.

The genes are TRBV5-1 and TRBJ2-1; TRBD2 matches 7 bases. This CDR3 spans 15 amino acids. Germline-derived CDR1 and CDR2 are SGHRS and YFSETQ. With 4 bases clipped from V and 0 bases from J, the junction kept 4 bases outside the gene matches. The CDR3 nucleotides are TGCGCCAGCAGCCCTACGGGGGGCTCCTACAATGAGCAGTTCTTC. Its translation: CASSPTGGSYNEQFF.

J is TRBJ1-2 and V is TRBV6-1; D possibly corresponds to TRBD1 (6 bases). Germline assignment: CDR1 MNHNS and CDR2 SASEGT. CDR3 size: 13 residues. V gave up 1 base and J gave up 7 bases, with 10 bases separating them. CDR3 sequence (DNA): TGTGCCAGCAGTGAAGTTAGGGGGTTTGGCTACACCTTC. This encodes CASSEVRGFGYTF.

J is TRBJ1-5 and V is TRBV5-5; a weak D match, TRBD1 (6 bases). Germline CDR1 is SGHKS and CDR2 is YYEKEE (reference sequence). Trimming removed 2 bases from V and 1 base from J, with 13 bases in between. The CDR3 loop spans 16 amino acids. The CDR3 spells CASSLYVGASNQPQHF. DNA of the CDR3: TGTGCCAGCAGCTTATATGTGGGGGCAAGCAATCAGCCCCAGCATTTT.

This rearrangement joins TRBV9 to TRBJ2-3; 7 bases agree with TRBD2. The CDR3 runs to 15 residues. Germline assignment: CDR1 SGDLS and CDR2 YYNGEE. The J segment lost 1 base and the V segment lost 4 bases, leaving 6 bases of the junction unmatched. The CDR3 nucleotides are TGTGCCAGCAGCCTTAGCGGGTTACGCACAGATACGCAGTATTTT. Translating it yields CASSLSGLRTDTQYF.

This chain connects TRBV11-2 to TRBJ2-3; 7 nucleotides agree with TRBD2. CDR3 size: 13 residues. Germline assignment: CDR1 SGHAT and CDR2 FQNNGV. The V segment lost 1 base and the J segment 6 bases; nucleotides outside the gene matches: 1. The CDR3 nucleotides are TGTGCCAGCAGCTTAGTGGGGGGGGATACGCAGTATTTT. This codes for CASSLVGGDTQYF.

The chain joins TRBV3-1 (or the pseudogene TRBV3-2) to TRBJ1-4, with D uncertain. V was shortened by 3 bases and J by 3 bases, with 17 bases between the two germline ends. This CDR3 spans 17 amino acids. Germline-derived CDR1 and CDR2 are LGHDT and YNNKEL (reference sequence). CDR3 in DNA: TGTGCCAGCAGCCAGAATCCCCTAGCGGCATCTAATGAAAAACTGTTTTTT. Translation: CASSQNPLAASNEKLFF.

The chain is built from TRBV6-5 and TRBJ1-6; 7 nucleotides align to TRBD1. CDR3 length: 14 residues. In germline, CDR1 is MNHEY, CDR2 SVGAGI. Germline trimming cut 5 bases from V and 9 bases from J; bases unmatched to any gene: 7. CDR3 protein: CASSITTGSSPLHF. DNA for the CDR3: TGTGCCAGCAGTATTACGACAGGGAGTTCACCCCTCCACTTT.

The rearrangement joins TRBV7-2 to TRBJ2-1; D may be TRBD1 (5 bases). This CDR3 comprises 14 residues. Germline CDR1 is SGHTA and CDR2 is FQGNSA. The V end lost 5 bases, the J end lost 9 bases, and 17 bases lay between the germline ends. This chain's CDR3 is CASSPGRMTAEQFF. The CDR3 DNA is TGTGCCAGCAGCCCCGGGCGAATGACAGCTGAGCAGTTCTTC.

The rearrangement links TRBV2 to TRBJ1-2, with D hard to call. The CDR3 is 11 residues long. CDR1 SNHLY and CDR2 FYNNEI come from the germline V gene. Trimming cost V 4 bases and J 5 bases, with 5 bases left between them. The CDR3 region has the DNA TGTGCCAGCAGTGCTCGATATGGCTACACCTTC. This translates into CASSARYGYTF.

V gene TRBV7-2 combines with J gene TRBJ2-3; tentatively, D is TRBD2 (6 bases). CDR1 and CDR2 from the germline V gene are SGHTA and FQGNSA. The CDR3 loop spans 14 amino acids. The V gene lost 5 bases and the J gene lost 7 bases, with 16 bases spanning the gap. The CDR3 sequence is CASSPFRGTNTQYF. The DNA for the CDR3 is TGTGCCAGCAGCCCCTTCCGGGGGACCAATACGCAGTATTTT.

V is TRBV6-5 and J is TRBJ2-7; D not resolved. From germline, CDR1 is MNHEY and CDR2 SVGAGI. V was trimmed by 8 bases and J by 1 base, leaving 12 bases between them. This CDR3 comprises 13 residues. CDR3: CASSRTLSYEQYF. CDR3 in DNA: TGTGCCAGCTCGAGGACCCTATCCTACGAGCAGTACTTC.